The table lists the clone carrying this TCR beta chain with many counts. Its cognate antigen is unknown. The entry originates in a study of regulatory T cells in long-lasting Graves disease. The study's findings and limits: Newly diagnosed Graves' patients had higher TCR diversity than persistent ones. Accuracy was perhaps lowered by the small sample size. Persistent disease preferred TRBV28, TRBJ1-2 and TRBJ2-5. Persistent patients shared more public clonotypes (2,741) than newly diagnosed patients (around 910).

Time point in this sample: newly diagnosed GD, antithyroid drugs for less than 3 months. With RNA extracted from PBMCs as input, the TCR library was made. Libraries of TCR beta came from iRepertoire HTBI primers plus Arm-PCR of CDR3 regions. Each CDR3 protein gets one entry after TCRdb re-called the multiplex PCR reads with MiXCR. This table holds more than 300,000 distinct CDR3 sequences, roughly a sixth found once. The germline CDR1 and CDR2 sequences are LGHDT and YNNKEL (reference sequence). The CDR3 spans 12 residues. The V end lost 4 bases, the J end lost 11 bases, and 11 bases lay between the germline ends.

This TCR derives from a female donor with Graves disease. The chain has TRBV3-1 and TRBJ2-2; tentative D call: TRBD2 (5 bases). The sample consisted of peripheral blood mononuclear cells (PBMCs), taken at new diagnosis, from a patient treated with antithyroid drugs. The CDR3 DNA sequence: TGTGCCAGCAGCCCCCTGAGCGGCGAGCTGTTTTTT. This gives the protein CASSPLSGELFF.